This TCR beta chain was obtained from a study of neurological immune-mediated disorders. TCRdb fed the 5' RACE reads into MiXCR, producing one record per CDR3 protein. The sample lists 65,000 to 70,000 distinct CDR3 sequences; around 3.9% were seen once. The CDR3 totals 14 residues. Losses at the gene ends were 4 bases for V and 4 bases for J; bases not matched to a gene: 5. Per germline, CDR1 LNHNV and CDR2 YYDKDF (reference sequence). This clonotype has a count of ten or more. The sequencing sample was made of PBMCs. V is TRBV15 and J is TRBJ1-2, with 8 nucleotides matching TRBD1. The origin of this receptor is a man aged 25 to 45 with multiple sclerosis. CDR3: CATSKRDRSYGYTF. As DNA, the CDR3 is TGTGCCACCAGCAAGAGGGACAGGAGCTATGGCTACACCTTC.